This entry lists 11 T cell receptor beta chains sequenced from one sample in a study of read filtering for tumor transcriptome and immune sequencing. This library used around 400 ng RNA and molecular barcoded adaptors spanning alpha/delta and beta/gamma chains. TCRdb re-called the reads with MiXCR, one entry per CDR3 protein. The table includes approximately 62,000 distinct CDR3 sequences, less than 20% detected once. Sequencing was carried out using a population of CD138-negative cells sorted from bone marrow. The receptors shown here come from a donor at least 40 years old with multiple myeloma.

This clonotype was seen at least ten times. The CDR3 nucleotides read TGTGCCAGCAGCTTAGGACGAGATGGCTACACCTTC. This codes for CASSLGRDGYTF. The chain uses TRBV11-2 and TRBJ1-2; D is undetermined. The CDR3 is made up of 12 amino acids. Germline CDR1 SGHAT, CDR2 FQNNGV. The V and J ends lost 1 base and 6 bases respectively, with 6 bases between them. The full variable domain, its missing parts supplied by reference TRBV11-2 and TRBJ1-2, is EAGVAQSPRYKIIEKRQSVAFWCNPISGHATLYWYQQILGQGPKLLIQFQNNGVVDDSQLPKDRFSAERLKGVDSTLKIQPAKLEDSAVYLCASSLGRDGYTFGSGTRLTVV.

This clonotype came up many times. J is TRBJ2-7 and V is TRBV11-2; no clear D. CDR1 is SGHAT and CDR2 is FQNNGV in the germline V gene. V was shortened by 2 bases and J by 10 bases, with 9 bases between the two germline ends. The CDR3 sequence is 11 residues long. The CDR3 DNA reads as TGTGCCAGCAGCTTAATGTTCGGTCAGTACTTC. Residues: CASSLMFGQYF.

This clonotype was counted at least ten times. The chain recombines TRBV10-2 with TRBJ2-1; 8 nucleotides align to TRBD2. Germline assignment: CDR1 WSHSY and CDR2 SAAADI. This CDR3 contains 15 residues. J was trimmed by 3 bases and V by 8 bases; bases with no gene match: 9. The CDR3 here is CASYDLAGGYNEQFF. Here the CDR3 DNA reads TGCGCCAGCTACGATCTAGCGGGTGGCTACAATGAGCAGTTCTTC.

This clonotype was seen ten or more times. The chain recombines TRBV20-1 with TRBJ2-4; the match to TRBD2 covers 9 bases. Germline assignment: CDR1 DFQATT and CDR2 SNEGSKA (reference sequence). This CDR3 is 15 amino acids long. Unmatched junction bases numbered 5, after V lost 5 bases and J lost 0 bases. CDR3 nucleotides: TGCAGTGCTCCGGCGGGGGGGTCAGCCAAAAACATTCAGTACTTC. This encodes CSAPAGGSAKNIQYF.

A word on this clonotype: Since a much larger clone is just one base distant, this may be a read error. This chain uses TRBV5-6 with TRBJ2-3, with 9 nucleotides matching TRBD2. Germline V CDR1 and CDR2: SGHDT, YYEEEE. There are 18 residues in the CDR3. The CDR3 DNA reads TGTGCCAGCAGCTTGGTGAGAGGGAGCGGGGGGAACACAGATGCGCAGTATTTT. Translation gives CASSLVRGSGGNTDAQYF.

In its sample, this clonotype was seen a few times. A much larger clone lies one base from this, so it may be a read error. J is TRBJ1-1 and V is TRBV7-2; D uncertain. The CDR3 loop spans 12 amino acids. CDR1 and CDR2 (germline): SGHTA, FQGNSA. CDR3 sequence: CAGSLSGFEAFF. The DNA for the CDR3 is TGTGCCGGCAGCTTAAGCGGATTTGAAGCTTTCTTT.

In regard to this clonotype: A much larger clone lies one base from this, so it may be a read error. The V call is TRBV7-6, the J call TRBJ2-1, with TRBD2 as a possible D gene (6 bases). Germline V gene data show CDR1 as SGHVS and CDR2 as FNYEAQ. The CDR3 consists of 15 residues. This CDR3 reads CAGSRLGGSGNEQFF. In DNA form, the CDR3 reads TGTGCCGGCAGCCGATTAGGCGGCAGCGGGAATGAGCAGTTCTTC. Full variable domain (missing parts from reference TRBV7-6 and TRBJ2-1): GAGVSQSPRYKVTKRGQDVALRCDPISGHVSLYWYRQALGQGPEFLTYFNYEAQQDKSGLPNDRFSAERPEGSISTLTIQRTEQRDSAMYRCAGSRLGGSGNEQFFGPGTRLTVL.

Note on this clonotype: Given a much more abundant clone one base away, this may be a read error. No conserved phenylalanine or tryptophan is present at the end of the CDR3, so a read error is the likely explanation. The CDR3 spells CATQKQGAGSGANVLTY. As DNA, the CDR3 is TGTGCCACCCAGAAACAGGGGGCGGGCTCTGGGGCCAACGTCCTGACTTAC. The J gene is TRBJ2-6, the V gene TRBV24-1, with 9 positions matching TRBD1. The germline gives CDR1 KGHDR, CDR2 SFDVKD. The CDR3 runs 17 residues. Trimming at V came to 9 bases and at J to 0 bases, leaving 8 bases not matched to a gene.

This clonotype was seen many times. The chain employs TRBV5-5 and TRBJ2-2; D may be TRBD2 (6 bases). CDR3 length: 15 residues. The V end lost 0 bases, the J end lost 3 bases, and 9 bases lay between the germline ends. Germline loops: CDR1 SGHKS, CDR2 YYEKEE (reference sequence). The CDR3 DNA follows: TGTGCCAGCAGCTTGGCGGGAGCGGACACCGGGGAGCTGTTTTTT. Encoded protein: CASSLAGADTGELFF. The variable domain in full, with the rest retrieved from reference TRBV5-5 and TRBJ2-2, is DAGVTQSPTHLIKTRGQQVTLRCSPISGHKSVSWYQQVLGQGPQFIFQYYEKEERGRGNFPDRFSARQFPNYSSELNVNALLLGDSALYLCASSLAGADTGELFFGEGSRLTVL.

In this sample, this clonotype turned up many times. The chain employs TRBV20-1 and TRBJ2-1; no clear D. The V gene lost 1 base and the J gene lost 9 bases, with 10 bases spanning the gap. Germline values: CDR1 DFQATT, CDR2 SNEGSKA (reference sequence). This CDR3 spans 12 amino acids. The CDR3 spells CSARGLDPEQFF. For the CDR3, the DNA is TGCAGTGCTAGAGGTTTGGACCCTGAGCAGTTCTTC.

In its sample, this clonotype was seen many times. The chain joins TRBV12-5 to TRBJ1-1; no clear D. The CDR3 totals 13 residues. Trimming removed 2 bases at V and 2 bases at J, with 6 bases between. CDR1 is LGHNT, CDR2 FRNRAP, per germline. This CDR3 reads CASGLSINTEAFF. The DNA for the CDR3 is TGTGCTAGTGGTTTGTCGATAAACACTGAAGCTTTCTTT.